The 30 T cell receptor beta chains listed next were all sequenced from one sample in a study of shared clonotypes between healthy human individuals. Repertoires were generated with immunoSEQ multiplex PCR, while TCRdb's copy carries only in-frame clones and drops some. The table has around 700,000 clones, 60% to 75% seen once. The specimen was memory CD4+ T cells sorted from blood. As for subset: CD45RA-negative fraction. The source is a woman in her 30s in good health.

The V and J genes are TRBV30 and TRBJ1-3; D is uncertain. Germline lookup yields CDR1 GTSNPN and CDR2 SVGIG (reference sequence). The V gene lost 3 bases and the J gene lost 0 bases, with 6 bases spanning the gap. The CDR3 is 13 amino acids. The CDR3 sequence is CAWREASGNTIYF. The CDR3 nucleotides are TGTGCCTGGAGAGAGGCCTCTGGAAACACCATATATTTT.

This clone occurred a few times. The chain uses TRBV7-6 and TRBJ2-7; tentative D call: TRBD2 (6 bases). Trimming removed 8 bases from V and 6 bases from J, with 11 bases in between. CDR3 length: 11 amino acids. Germline CDR1 is SGHVS and CDR2 is FNYEAQ. As DNA, the CDR3 is TGTGCCAGCGGGCGGGGCCGCGAGCAGTACTTC. Translated, it gives CASGRGREQYF.

This clone was counted at least ten times. Other nucleotide sequences in the sample specify the same CDR3. The chain recombines TRBV18 with TRBJ2-7; D may be TRBD1 (5 bases). In germline, CDR1 is KGHSH, CDR2 LQKENI. This CDR3 spans 13 amino acids. Trimming shortened V by 2 bases and J by 4 bases, and 9 bases separated the two germline ends. CDR3 residues: CASSPGAGYEQYF. CDR3 coding DNA: TGTGCCAGCTCACCAGGGGCAGGGTACGAGCAGTACTTC.

The chain has TRBV5-1 and TRBJ1-2; weak D call: TRBD1 (5 bases). The CDR3 has 14 amino acids. The germline V and J ends were trimmed by 5 bases and 0 bases, with 11 bases remaining between them. Germline-derived CDR1 and CDR2 are SGHRS and YFSETQ. The DNA of the CDR3 is TGCGCCAGCAGTGATTCAGGGACTAACTATGGCTACACCTTC. It translates to CASSDSGTNYGYTF.

V gene TRBV5-5 combines with J gene TRBJ2-7; the match to TRBD2 covers 9 bases. The J segment lost 1 base and the V segment lost 4 bases, leaving 9 bases of the junction unmatched. Germline V gene lookup returns CDR1 SGHKS and CDR2 YYEKEE (reference sequence). The CDR3 is 16 residues long. CDR3 in amino acids: CASSMVAGVGSYEQYF. The CDR3 nucleotides are TGTGCCAGCAGCATGGTAGCGGGAGTGGGTTCCTACGAGCAGTACTTC.

The gene calls are TRBV28 and TRBJ2-5; TRBD2 agrees at 8 bases. V trimming: 8 bases; J trimming: 1 base; junction bases outside the gene matches: 6. CDR3 length: 14 residues. Germline V lookup: CDR1 MDHEN, CDR2 SYDVKM. The DNA for the CDR3 is TGTGCCAGCTCTCGCGGGAGGCCCCAAGAGACCCAGTACTTC. Its protein product is CASSRGRPQETQYF.

The V gene is TRBV5-1, the J gene TRBJ1-3; no clear D. Trimming stripped 4 bases from V and 4 bases from J, with 18 bases between. Germline assignment: CDR1 SGHRS and CDR2 YFSETQ. This CDR3 has 16 residues. In DNA form, the CDR3 reads TGCGCCAGCAGCCTCTCGACGAGAACTGGAGGAAACACCATATATTTT. Translated, it gives CASSLSTRTGGNTIYF.

The V gene is TRBV18, the J gene TRBJ2-7; 9 bases are a match to TRBD1. Per germline, CDR1 KGHSH and CDR2 LQKENI. J lost 8 bases, V lost 0 bases, and 8 bases had no gene match. There are 15 residues in the CDR3. CDR3 sequence: CASSPPGTGSGKQYF. The CDR3 coding sequence is TGTGCCAGCTCACCACCAGGGACAGGGTCGGGTAAGCAGTACTTC.

The gene calls are TRBV6-6 and TRBJ2-7; 8 bases match TRBD1. The CDR3 is made up of 13 amino acids. Trimming at V came to 8 bases and at J to 4 bases, leaving 7 bases not matched to a gene. Germline V lookup: CDR1 MNHNY, CDR2 SVGAGI (reference sequence). DNA of the CDR3: TGTGCCAGCGGGGGACAGGACATTTACGAGCAGTACTTC. Its translation: CASGGQDIYEQYF.

This clone was detected only once. Other DNA sequences from this sample encode an identical CDR3 as well. V and J are TRBV6-5 and TRBJ1-1; D might be TRBD1 (5 bases). The CDR3 spans 13 residues. The germline gives CDR1 MNHEY, CDR2 SVGAGI. Between the trimmed V and J ends, which lost 6 bases and 3 bases, there was a span of 11 bases. CDR3 in DNA: TGTGCCAGCAGAACCCAGGGAGACACTGAAGCTTTCTTT. Its protein is CASRTQGDTEAFF.

The CDR3 sequence is CASSYSSGHTEAFF. The CDR3 DNA reads TGTGCCAGCAGTTACAGCTCTGGCCACACTGAAGCTTTCTTT. The genes are TRBV6-5 and TRBJ1-1; the D is unclear. The CDR3 sequence is 14 residues long. The V and J ends lost 2 bases and 3 bases respectively, with 10 bases between them. Germline CDR1 reads MNHEY; CDR2 reads SVGAGI.

V is TRBV10-3 and J is TRBJ2-1; 16 bases line up with TRBD2. The CDR3 consists of 19 residues. Unmatched junction bases numbered 8, after V lost 1 base and J lost 5 bases. The germline V gene encodes CDR1 ENHRY and CDR2 SYGVKD. CDR3 sequence reads: CAISEWGLAGGSADNEQFF. CDR3 nucleotide sequence: TGTGCCATCAGTGAGTGGGGACTAGCGGGAGGGAGTGCTGACAATGAGCAGTTCTTC.

This clone was seen only once. The chain couples TRBV4-1 to TRBJ1-4; maybe TRBD1 (6 bases). V gave up 4 bases and J gave up 8 bases, with 23 bases separating them. From germline, CDR1 is MGHRA and CDR2 YSYEKL. CDR3 length: 17 residues. The CDR3: CASSPPTLRQADEKLFF. As DNA, the CDR3 is TGCGCCAGCAGCCCACCAACCCTACGACAGGCTGACGAAAAACTGTTTTTT.

The V and J genes are TRBV5-1 and TRBJ2-3; 10 bases are shared with TRBD2. V gave up 0 bases and J gave up 5 bases; unmatched junction bases: 9. The germline V gene encodes CDR1 SGHRS and CDR2 YFSETQ. CDR3 size: 17 residues. CDR3: CASSLGALAGDVDTQYF. The CDR3 region has the DNA TGCGCCAGCAGCTTGGGGGCCCTAGCGGGAGACGTAGATACGCAGTATTTT.

The DNA of the CDR3 is TGCGCCAGCAGCCAAGATGGGGTGGGCCTCACAGATACGCAGTATTTT. Its translation: CASSQDGVGLTDTQYF. The chain employs TRBV4-1 and TRBJ2-3; D remains unclear. V lost 0 bases to trimming and J lost 2 bases, with 12 bases between them. This CDR3 comprises 16 residues. Germline V CDR1 and CDR2: MGHRA, YSYEKL.

The rearrangement joins TRBV30 to TRBJ2-7; D is ambiguous. Trimming stripped 2 bases from V and 2 bases from J, with 7 bases between. The CDR3 extends over 12 amino acids. Per germline, CDR1 GTSNPN and CDR2 SVGIG (reference sequence). In DNA, the CDR3 is TGTGCCTGGAGTCGAAGGACCTACGAGCAGTACTTC. Its protein product is CAWSRRTYEQYF.

This clone was seen a few times. This chain links TRBV25-1 with TRBJ2-7; 8 nucleotides agree with TRBD2. Per germline, CDR1 MGHDK and CDR2 SYGVNS. This CDR3 contains 14 residues. Germline trimming cut 1 base from V and 5 bases from J; bases unmatched to any gene: 4. CDR3 protein: CASSESAGVHEQYF. The CDR3 nucleotides are TGTGCCAGCAGTGAATCAGCGGGAGTGCACGAGCAGTACTTC.

This chain links TRBV25-1 with TRBJ2-1; a possible D gene is TRBD2 (6 bases). Germline lookup yields CDR1 MGHDK and CDR2 SYGVNS. The CDR3 loop spans 16 amino acids. Trimming shortened V by 3 bases and J by 0 bases, and 12 bases separated the two germline ends. CDR3 loop: CASSDQDGSSYNEQFF. The CDR3 DNA follows: TGTGCCAGCAGTGATCAAGACGGGAGCTCCTACAATGAGCAGTTCTTC.

This clone was recorded once. V is TRBV28 and J is TRBJ1-2; D remains unclear. Germline values: CDR1 MDHEN, CDR2 SYDVKM. The length of the CDR3 is 13 residues. V dropped 6 bases and J dropped 8 bases, with 16 bases sitting between them. The CDR3: CASRSDRARGYTF. The CDR3 region has the DNA TGTGCCAGCAGATCCGACCGGGCCCGGGGCTACACCTTC.

This clone appeared a few times. The chain carries TRBV4-1 and TRBJ2-7, with D hard to call. The germline CDR1 and CDR2 sequences are MGHRA and YSYEKL. The V gene lost 1 base and the J gene lost 0 bases, with 10 bases spanning the gap. The CDR3 extends over 15 amino acids. The CDR3 loop reads CASSQVSQVSYEQYF. In DNA, the CDR3 is TGCGCCAGCAGCCAAGTATCACAAGTCTCCTACGAGCAGTACTTC.

The CDR3: CASSLRTSGTTGELFF. As DNA, the CDR3 is TGCGCCAGCAGCTTGAGGACTAGCGGGACCACCGGGGAGCTGTTTTTT. The chain has TRBV5-1 and TRBJ2-2, with 12 bases lining up with TRBD2. This CDR3 is built from 16 residues. The V and J ends lost 1 base and 4 bases, in that order; junction bases with no gene match: 2. Looked up from germline, CDR1 is SGHRS and CDR2 is YFSETQ.

This chain links TRBV28 with TRBJ1-2; no reliable D call. Germline V lookup: CDR1 MDHEN, CDR2 SYDVKM. This CDR3 is 15 amino acids long. The V and J ends lost 5 bases and 2 bases respectively, with 15 bases between them. Here the CDR3 DNA reads TGTGCCAGCAGTATTGACACCACATGGAACTATGGCTACACCTTC. Translation: CASSIDTTWNYGYTF.

This clone showed up just a few times. This chain joins TRBV19 and TRBJ2-1; 9 bases map to TRBD2. The germline CDR1 and CDR2 sequences are LNHDA and SQIVND (reference sequence). The CDR3 consists of 13 residues. V was clipped by 8 bases and J by 8 bases; unmatched bases: 7. CDR3 sequence reads: CASGGLAGDEQFF. The CDR3 DNA sequence: TGTGCCAGTGGGGGACTAGCAGGGGATGAGCAGTTCTTC.

The rearrangement joins TRBV4-1 to TRBJ1-5; D is ambiguous. Between the trimmed V and J ends, which lost 0 bases and 1 base, there was a span of 7 bases. Germline lookup yields CDR1 MGHRA and CDR2 YSYEKL. The CDR3 spans 15 residues. CDR3 in DNA: TGCGCCAGCAGCCAAGATGAGAACAGCAATCAGCCCCAGCATTTT. Its protein product is CASSQDENSNQPQHF.

The sample holds a few counts of this clone. This CDR3 is also generated by other DNA sequences in the sample. The chain recombines TRBV19 with TRBJ2-7, with TRBD1 identical over 9 bases. The CDR3 has 15 residues. The germline gives CDR1 LNHDA, CDR2 SQIVND (reference sequence). Trimming cost V 6 bases and J 1 base; bases outside gene matches: 7. CDR3 in DNA: TGTGCCAGTAGGAACTCCGGGACAGGGTCCTACGAGCAGTACTTC. Translation: CASRNSGTGSYEQYF.

The chain recombines TRBV7-8 with TRBJ2-1; D unclear. The V gene lost 4 bases and the J gene lost 1 base, with 11 bases spanning the gap. Germline values: CDR1 SGHVS, CDR2 FQNEAQ. This CDR3 spans 15 amino acids. This chain's CDR3 is CASSSGPVSYNEQFF. Written as DNA, the CDR3 is TGTGCCAGCAGCTCCGGCCCGGTATCCTACAATGAGCAGTTCTTC.

The chain couples TRBV4-1 to TRBJ2-3; the D is unclear. CDR1 is MGHRA and CDR2 is YSYEKL in the germline V gene. V was trimmed by 2 bases and J by 5 bases, leaving 2 bases between them. This CDR3 is built from 11 residues. The chain's CDR3 is CASSQLDTQYF. CDR3 nucleotide sequence: TGCGCCAGCAGCCAATTAGATACGCAGTATTTT.

This clone was found a few times. Other DNA sequences in this specimen translate into the identical CDR3. The chain couples TRBV6-6 to TRBJ2-3; D gene unclear. CDR3 length: 12 amino acids. Germline CDR1 MNHNY, CDR2 SVGAGI (reference sequence). V shed 4 bases and J shed 0 bases, with 2 bases lying between them. This CDR3 is CASSLSTDTQYF. The CDR3 nucleotides are TGTGCCAGCAGTTTGAGCACAGATACGCAGTATTTT.

The chain is built from TRBV28 and TRBJ1-2; D gene unclear. Trimming shortened V by 3 bases and J by 4 bases, and 0 bases separated the two germline ends. Per germline, CDR1 MDHEN and CDR2 SYDVKM. The length of the CDR3 is 10 residues. The CDR3 loop reads CASSFYGYTF. CDR3 in DNA: TGTGCCAGCAGTTTCTATGGCTACACCTTC.

This chain links TRBV5-1 with TRBJ1-1; D might be TRBD1 (6 bases). CDR1 is SGHRS and CDR2 is YFSETQ in the germline V gene. CDR3 length equals 15 residues. V gave up 4 bases and J gave up 5 bases, with 18 bases separating them. CDR3 DNA: TGCGCCAGCAGCCAGGGAGGCCAGGGGAGGACTGAAGCTTTCTTT. Residues: CASSQGGQGRTEAFF.